Shown below are 29 T cell receptor beta chains from a single sample sequenced in a study of blood T cell repertoires in COVID-19. The table came from immunoSEQ multiplex PCR; TCRdb's copy has only in-frame clones and leaves some out. The repertoire holds 150,000 or so clones, with 86% as singletons. The sample consisted of PBMCs or T cells enriched from blood (not recorded which). The origin of the receptors is a man aged 50 to 59 who had recovered from COVID-19.

The V and J genes are TRBV12-3 or TRBV12-4 and TRBJ2-1, with TRBD2 as a possible D gene (6 bases). This CDR3 spans 12 amino acids. Trimming removed 8 bases from V and 4 bases from J, with 9 bases in between. The DNA of the CDR3 is TGTGCCAGCCATGGGGGGTACAATGAGCAGTTCTTC. Protein: CASHGGYNEQFF.

The chain recombines TRBV2 with TRBJ1-5, with 9 positions matching TRBD1. The J segment lost 4 bases and the V segment lost 1 base, leaving 5 bases of the junction unmatched. Germline CDR1 is SNHLY and CDR2 is FYNNEI. The CDR3 is made up of 16 amino acids. The CDR3 DNA reads TGTGCCAGCAGTGAAGGGGCGGGACAGGGTAATCAGCCCCAGCATTTT. It translates to CASSEGAGQGNQPQHF.

The chain joins TRBV28 to TRBJ1-1, with 8 bases identical to TRBD1. The CDR3 length is 17 residues. Losses at the gene ends were 4 bases for V and 5 bases for J; bases not matched to a gene: 15. The germline CDR1 and CDR2 sequences are MDHEN and SYDVKM. The CDR3 DNA sequence: TGTGCCAGCAGTTATCACAGGGCCTCACAGGGGGGGACTGAAGCTTTCTTT. Its translation is CASSYHRASQGGTEAFF.

This chain joins TRBV28 and TRBJ1-4, with 10 bases that match TRBD1. The J segment lost 5 bases and the V segment lost 4 bases, leaving 4 bases of the junction unmatched. The CDR3 has 15 amino acids. Germline loops: CDR1 MDHEN, CDR2 SYDVKM. The CDR3 nucleotides are TGTGCCAGCAGTTCTGGACAGGGGGAGAATGAAAAACTGTTTTTT. This gives the protein CASSSGQGENEKLFF.

The CDR3 loop is CASSLYGGTHSPLHF. The CDR3 DNA is TGTGCCAGCAGCTTGTACGGAGGGACCCATTCACCCCTCCACTTT. J is TRBJ1-6 and V is TRBV5-6; the D gene is possibly TRBD1 (5 bases). This CDR3 comprises 15 residues. Germline CDR1 is SGHDT and CDR2 is YYEEEE. V dropped 1 base and J dropped 8 bases, with 13 bases sitting between them.

The chain couples TRBV5-4 to TRBJ2-4; weak D call: TRBD1 (6 bases). The CDR3 runs 14 residues. With 0 bases removed from V and 6 bases from J, the gap between germline ends came to 10 bases. Germline loops: CDR1 SGHNT, CDR2 YYREEE (reference sequence). This CDR3 is CASSLGGQLNIQYF. The CDR3 DNA is TGTGCCAGCAGCTTGGGAGGACAGTTAAACATTCAGTACTTC.

This chain uses TRBV7-9 with TRBJ1-2; D call uncertain. Deletions cut 5 bases from V and 3 bases from J, with 13 bases between. The length of the CDR3 is 14 residues. Germline V gives CDR1 SEHNR, CDR2 FQNEAQ (reference sequence). The CDR3 bases are TGTGCCAGCAGCCTGAGGGCTGGGTACTATGGCTACACCTTC. It specifies CASSLRAGYYGYTF.

This sequence joins TRBV19 and TRBJ1-2; 8 nucleotides agree with TRBD1. The CDR3 is 17 amino acids. The junction had 17 bases not matched to a gene; V was cut back by 8 bases and J by 3 bases. Germline V gene data show CDR1 as LNHDA and CDR2 as SQIVND (reference sequence). The chain's CDR3 is CASGGGGRGQEDYGYTF. In nucleotides, the CDR3 is TGTGCCAGTGGTGGAGGCGGCAGGGGGCAAGAGGACTATGGCTACACCTTC.

The chain couples TRBV2 to TRBJ1-1, with D unclear. V was cut by 6 bases and J by 0 bases, with 11 bases left in between. From germline, CDR1 is SNHLY and CDR2 FYNNEI. The CDR3 has 14 residues. The CDR3 is CASRKEGLNTEAFF. The CDR3 nucleotides are TGTGCCAGCAGGAAGGAGGGCTTGAACACTGAAGCTTTCTTT.

The chain links TRBV4-3 to TRBJ2-1; TRBD2 matches at 9 bases. The V segment lost 0 bases and the J segment 5 bases; nucleotides outside the gene matches: 11. The CDR3 has 18 residues. Looked up from germline, CDR1 is LGHNA and CDR2 is YSLEER. The CDR3 nucleotides are TGCGCCAGCAGCCAAGATCTTGAGGTAGCGGGAGTGGACAATGAGCAGTTCTTC. Translated: CASSQDLEVAGVDNEQFF.

This clone was counted once. V is TRBV11-3 and J is TRBJ2-2, with 10 positions matching TRBD2. The V gene's germline CDR1 is SGHNT and CDR2 YENEEA. V lost 5 bases to trimming and J lost 5 bases; unmatched junction nucleotides: 5. This CDR3 is 15 amino acids long. Here the CDR3 DNA reads TGTGCCAGCAGCCCTAGCGGGGGAACAACCGGGGAGCTGTTTTTT. It encodes CASSPSGGTTGELFF. The complete variable domain, with remaining parts taken from reference TRBV11-3 and TRBJ2-2, reads EAGVVQSPRYKIIEKKQPVAFWCNPISGHNTLYWYLQNLGQGPELLIRYENEEAVDDSQLPKDRFSAERLKGVDSTLKIQPAELGDSAVYLCASSPSGGTTGELFFGEGSRLTVL.

This chain joins TRBV7-3 and TRBJ1-1; 8 bases are shared with TRBD1. In germline, CDR1 is SGHTA, CDR2 FQGTGA. CDR3 size: 14 residues. The V and J ends lost 0 bases and 8 bases, in that order; junction bases with no gene match: 5. CDR3 region: CASSLTSGGREAFF. The CDR3 DNA reads as TGTGCCAGCAGCTTAACGTCAGGGGGCAGGGAAGCTTTCTTT.

The genes are TRBV3-1 (or the pseudogene TRBV3-2) and TRBJ1-6; 9 nucleotides align to TRBD1. Germline lookup yields CDR1 LGHDT and CDR2 YNNKEL (reference sequence). This CDR3 region has 16 residues. The junction had 5 bases not matched to a gene; V was cut back by 0 bases and J by 8 bases. CDR3 amino acids: CASSQEGQGFDSPLHF. Written as DNA, the CDR3 is TGTGCCAGCAGCCAAGAAGGACAGGGGTTCGATTCACCCCTCCACTTT.

V and J are TRBV6-6 and TRBJ2-7, with 8 bases lining up with TRBD1. Germline lookup yields CDR1 MNHNY and CDR2 SVGAGI (reference sequence). There are 14 residues in the CDR3. Unmatched junction bases numbered 6, after V lost 4 bases and J lost 4 bases. The CDR3 DNA sequence: TGTGCCAGCAGTTTAAGGACAGGGAATTACGAGCAGTACTTC. Its translation: CASSLRTGNYEQYF.

The chain recombines TRBV5-5 with TRBJ1-4; the D is unclear. The germline gives CDR1 SGHKS, CDR2 YYEKEE (reference sequence). Trimming took 6 bases from V and 4 from J, leaving 13 bases between them. The CDR3 length is 14 residues. This CDR3 reads CASNLRAGNEKLFF. DNA of the CDR3: TGTGCCAGCAATCTGAGGGCGGGTAATGAAAAACTGTTTTTT.

Remarks on this clone: One junction end does not reproduce the germline sequence, and a read error may be involved. The J gene is TRBJ1-3, the V gene TRBV7-7, with D unresolved. Germline loops: CDR1 SSHAT, CDR2 FNYEAQ (reference sequence). The CDR3 contains 16 residues. DNA of the CDR3: TGTGCTAGCAGCTTAAGGCAGGCCTACTCTGGAAACACCATATATTTT. Translated, it gives CASSLRQAYSGNTIYF. Filled out from reference TRBV7-7 and TRBJ1-3, the complete variable domain reads GAGVSQSPRYKVTKRGQDVTLRCDPISSHATLYWYQQALGQGPEFLTYFNYEAQPDKSGLPSDRFSAERPEGSISTLTIQRTEQRDSAMYRCASSLRQAYSGNTIYFGEGSWLTVV.

CDR3 amino acids: CASSLVSRPHEQYF. The DNA for the CDR3 is TGTGCCAGCAGCTTAGTGTCCCGTCCCCACGAGCAGTACTTC. V and J are TRBV7-9 and TRBJ2-7; D remains unclear. CDR1 is SEHNR and CDR2 is FQNEAQ in the germline V gene (reference sequence). The CDR3 has 14 amino acids. With 1 base removed from V and 5 bases from J, the gap between germline ends came to 12 bases.

The chain links TRBV27 to TRBJ1-2, with D possibly matching TRBD1 (5 bases). The germline V gene has CDR1 MNHEY and CDR2 SMNVEV (reference sequence). The CDR3 extends over 13 amino acids. V gave up 6 bases and J gave up 6 bases, with 14 bases separating them. CDR3 amino acids: CASRYGAGDGYTF. The DNA of the CDR3 is TGTGCCAGCAGATATGGGGCTGGGGATGGCTACACCTTC.

The gene calls are TRBV27 and TRBJ1-1; the match to TRBD1 covers 8 bases. The V gene end was trimmed by 4 bases and the J gene end by 5 bases; junction bases not matched to a gene: 12. The CDR3 is made up of 16 amino acids. Germline lookup yields CDR1 MNHEY and CDR2 SMNVEV (reference sequence). This chain's CDR3 is CASSWRSGTGETEAFF. CDR3 coding DNA: TGTGCCAGCAGTTGGCGGTCGGGGACAGGAGAAACTGAAGCTTTCTTT.

The sample holds one count of this clone. The genes are TRBV7-9 and TRBJ2-7; TRBD1 matches 10 bases. Germline V gives CDR1 SEHNR, CDR2 FQNEAQ (reference sequence). The CDR3 covers 14 residues. The trim removed 5 bases at V and 4 bases at J, leaving 5 bases unmatched. The CDR3 coding sequence is TGTGCCAGCAGCCTGGGACAGGGGAATTACGAGCAGTACGTC. This encodes CASSLGQGNYEQYV.

CDR3 sequence reads: CASSLSVTGSGYTF. DNA for the CDR3: TGTGCCAGCAGCTTAAGTGTAACAGGCAGCGGCTACACCTTC. The V gene is TRBV7-6, the J gene TRBJ1-2, with a possible D match to TRBD1 (5 bases). Deletions cut 2 bases from V and 8 bases from J, with 15 bases between. Germline CDR1 reads SGHVS; CDR2 reads FNYEAQ. CDR3 length equals 14 residues. The full variable domain, completed using reference TRBV7-6 and TRBJ1-2, is GAGVSQSPRYKVTKRGQDVALRCDPISGHVSLYWYRQALGQGPEFLTYFNYEAQQDKSGLPNDRFSAERPEGSISTLTIQRTEQRDSAMYRCASSLSVTGSGYTFGSGTRLTVV.

The chain joins TRBV6-6 to TRBJ1-3, with D unresolved. The CDR3 is 12 residues long. Germline CDR1 is MNHNY and CDR2 is SVGAGI (reference sequence). Trimming took 7 bases from V and 3 from J, leaving 7 bases between them. CDR3 nucleotide sequence: TGTGCCAGCACACACAGTGGAAACACCATATATTTT. It encodes CASTHSGNTIYF.

The gene calls are TRBV7-3 and TRBJ2-2; 8 nucleotides align to TRBD1. CDR1 and CDR2 from the germline V gene are SGHTA and FQGTGA. The CDR3 runs 16 residues. The J segment lost 2 bases and the V segment lost 4 bases, leaving 6 bases of the junction unmatched. The CDR3 DNA reads TGTGCCAGCAGCTACGGACAGGGCCTAAACACCGGGGAGCTGTTTTTT. It codes for CASSYGQGLNTGELFF.

The chain carries TRBV14 and TRBJ1-6, with 7 bases lining up with TRBD1. The CDR3 has 18 residues. CDR1 is SGHDN, CDR2 FVKESK, per germline. V trimming: 5 bases; J trimming: 3 bases; junction bases outside the gene matches: 13. The CDR3 DNA reads TGTGCCAGCAGCATCGGCGACGGACAGGTTTTCTATAATTCACCCCTCCACTTT. Residues: CASSIGDGQVFYNSPLHF.

The V gene is TRBV4-3, the J gene TRBJ1-1; D not resolved. Germline loops: CDR1 LGHNA, CDR2 YSLEER. Trimming left V 0 bases short and J 1 base short, with 12 bases between. The CDR3 consists of 16 residues. The CDR3 protein is CASSQDIVAGNTEAFF. For the CDR3, the DNA is TGCGCCAGCAGCCAAGATATTGTGGCGGGGAACACTGAAGCTTTCTTT.

J is TRBJ2-1 and V is TRBV25-1, with 12 bases aligning to TRBD2. CDR3 length: 18 residues. The V gene end was trimmed by 1 base and the J gene end by 4 bases; junction bases not matched to a gene: 8. Germline CDR1 reads MGHDK; CDR2 reads SYGVNS. The CDR3: CASSESGPSGRVYNEQFF. The DNA of the CDR3 is TGTGCCAGCAGTGAATCGGGGCCTAGCGGGAGGGTTTACAATGAGCAGTTCTTC. The whole variable domain, remainder taken from reference TRBV25-1 and TRBJ2-1, is EADIYQTPRYLVIGTGKKITLECSQTMGHDKMYWYQQDPGMELHLIHYSYGVNSTEKGDLSSESTVSRIRTEHFPLTLESARPSHTSQYLCASSESGPSGRVYNEQFFGPGTRLTVL.

This clone was seen a single time. The rearrangement joins TRBV19 to TRBJ1-2; 8 bases line up with TRBD1. The germline gives CDR1 LNHDA, CDR2 SQIVND (reference sequence). The V and J ends lost 6 bases and 7 bases, in that order; junction bases with no gene match: 13. The CDR3 runs 15 residues. Here the CDR3 DNA reads TGTGCCAGTAGGAACCGGGACAGGACCTCTCGTGGCTACACCTTC. This encodes CASRNRDRTSRGYTF.

The chain has TRBV19 and TRBJ2-7; 9 bases are a match to TRBD2. Per germline, CDR1 LNHDA and CDR2 SQIVND (reference sequence). The CDR3 runs 14 residues. Losses at the gene ends were 7 bases for V and 6 bases for J; bases not matched to a gene: 10. Written as DNA, the CDR3 is TGTGCCAGTACCCAACTAGCGGGCGGAGGCGAGCAGTACTTC. Translation gives CASTQLAGGGEQYF.

The chain has TRBV5-4 and TRBJ2-1; 8 bases match TRBD2. This CDR3 is built from 17 residues. The V segment lost 3 bases and the J segment 0 bases; nucleotides outside the gene matches: 8. Germline V gives CDR1 SGHNT, CDR2 YYREEE (reference sequence). The CDR3 DNA is TGTGCCAGCAGCTCCACTAGCGGCCCGAGCTCCTACAATGAGCAGTTCTTC. Translated, it gives CASSSTSGPSSYNEQFF.